The rows below give T cell receptor beta chains drawn from one sample of a study of identical twins. TCRdb used MiXCR to reprocess the 5' RACE reads, holding one entry per CDR3 protein. The sample has 1.5 million to 2 million distinct CDR3 sequences, around 29% seen once. Specimen: cord blood. The source is a newborn girl in good health. CDR3s include the opening cysteine and the closing phenylalanine or tryptophan. Each record gives: V gene, CDR3 protein.

v_gene: TRBV7-9
CDR3aa: CASSAPTGTNEKLFF

v_gene: TRBV18
CDR3aa: CAGSPPNRVNTGELFF

v_gene: TRBV2
CDR3aa: CASETGLAGVDEQFF

v_gene: TRBV3-1
CDR3aa: CASSESLRTVKNIQYF

v_gene: TRBV21-1
CDR3aa: CASSKGLTEEQFF

v_gene: TRBV4-1
CDR3aa: CASSHRDYNEQFF

v_gene: TRBV11-1
CDR3aa: CASSLAHQVSYEQYF

v_gene: TRBV28
CDR3aa: CASEEASKGTDTQYF

v_gene: TRBV4-1
CDR3aa: CASSPGQGPTEAFF

v_gene: TRBV14
CDR3aa: CASSHVGLDTQYF

v_gene: TRBV7-9
CDR3aa: CSSSLTYEQYF

v_gene: TRBV11-3
CDR3aa: CASSQAGGLAGTYNEQFF

v_gene: TRBV6-2/TRBV6-3
CDR3aa: CASRGAGGTDTQYF

v_gene: TRBV2
CDR3aa: CASSSGTRGNEQFF

v_gene: TRBV20-1
CDR3aa: CSAPPGGAGNTEAFF

v_gene: TRBV20-1
CDR3aa: CSARDALHYGYTF

v_gene: TRBV20-1
CDR3aa: CSARDASGRAPYNEQFF

v_gene: TRBV6-6
CDR3aa: CASSLTSGGADEQFF

v_gene: TRBV14
CDR3aa: CASSHLRGSYNEQFF

v_gene: TRBV12-5
CDR3aa: CASGLSGGDTDTQYF

v_gene: TRBV4-2
CDR3aa: CASSHGRPGDIQYF

v_gene: TRBV12-3/TRBV12-4
CDR3aa: CASSWDTADEQYF

v_gene: TRBV12-3/TRBV12-4
CDR3aa: CASGRPAVSKNIQYF

v_gene: TRBV7-6
CDR3aa: CASSLGVVEKLFF

v_gene: TRBV3-1
CDR3aa: CASSQVAGDWYEQFF

v_gene: TRBV4-2
CDR3aa: CASSLKRGTSGVTRGTGELFF

v_gene: TRBV6-6
CDR3aa: CASCVGSGHSPLHF

v_gene: TRBV6-1
CDR3aa: CASIYALNTEAFF

v_gene: TRBV6-5
CDR3aa: CASSGAGLNYGYTF

v_gene: TRBV28
CDR3aa: CASSFALEETQYF

v_gene: TRBV7-9
CDR3aa: CASSLVPSPETYVRQYF

v_gene: TRBV27
CDR3aa: CASSARQGRDTQYF

v_gene: TRBV5-1
CDR3aa: CASSLGLWFRANTEAFF

v_gene: TRBV9
CDR3aa: CASSVTLAGVLTDTQYF

v_gene: TRBV27
CDR3aa: CASSLYWEDPYNEQFF

v_gene: TRBV6-5
CDR3aa: CASSYKRGPNSPLHF

v_gene: TRBV11-2
CDR3aa: CASSLAPGFVSGYTF

v_gene: TRBV12-3/TRBV12-4
CDR3aa: CASSQSGRAVYEQFF

v_gene: TRBV18
CDR3aa: CASSPDHTQYF

v_gene: TRBV6-6
CDR3aa: CASSYVRWVAGQPQHF

v_gene: TRBV27
CDR3aa: CASTFKGLAGKHEQYF

v_gene: TRBV20-1
CDR3aa: CSANGGTTINEQFF

v_gene: TRBV2
CDR3aa: CASRLEGANSPLHF

v_gene: TRBV12-5
CDR3aa: CASGLNGLNTEAFF

v_gene: TRBV12-3/TRBV12-4
CDR3aa: CASSVLRSEQYF